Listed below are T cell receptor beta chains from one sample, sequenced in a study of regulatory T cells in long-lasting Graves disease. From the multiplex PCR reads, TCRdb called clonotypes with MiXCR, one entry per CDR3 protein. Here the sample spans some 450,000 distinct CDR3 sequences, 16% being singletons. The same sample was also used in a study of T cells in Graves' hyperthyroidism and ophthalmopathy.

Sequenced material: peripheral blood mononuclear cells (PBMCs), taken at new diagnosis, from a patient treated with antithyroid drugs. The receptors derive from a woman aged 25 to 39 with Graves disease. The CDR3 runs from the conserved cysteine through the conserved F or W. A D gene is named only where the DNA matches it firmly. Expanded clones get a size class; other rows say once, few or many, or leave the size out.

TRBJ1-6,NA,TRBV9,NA,TGTGCCAGCAGCAAATTAAAGGGTTGGAATTCACCCCTCCACTTT,CASSKLKGWNSPLHF
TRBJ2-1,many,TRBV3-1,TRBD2,TGTGCCAGCAGCCAAGAAAGTCGAGCGGGAGTTCGTCGCAATGAGCAGTTCTTC,CASSQESRAGVRRNEQFF
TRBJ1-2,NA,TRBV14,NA,TGTGCCAGCAGCCAAGGAGGGTTTGGCTACACCTTC,CASSQGGFGYTF
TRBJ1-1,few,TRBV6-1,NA,TGTGCCAGCAATCAATACTCCCGCTCGACTGAAGCTTTCTTT,CASNQYSRSTEAFF
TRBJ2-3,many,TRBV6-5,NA,TGTGCCAGCAGTTACCAGGACGCCACAGATACGCAGTATTTT,CASSYQDATDTQYF
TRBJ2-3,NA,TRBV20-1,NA,TGCAGTGCTGGGGCTGGTCTGGATACGCAGTATTTT,CSAGAGLDTQYF
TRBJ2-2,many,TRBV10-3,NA,TGTGCCATCAGTGAGCCTCGCCCAAAGTCGACCACCGGGGAGCTGTTTTTT,CAISEPRPKSTTGELFF
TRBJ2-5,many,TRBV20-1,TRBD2,TGCAGTGCTAGTCTAGCGGGAGTCGAGACCCAGTACTTC,CSASLAGVETQYF
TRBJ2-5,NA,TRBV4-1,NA,TGCGCCAGCAGCCAGACTCTTTGGGAGACCCAGTACTTC,CASSQTLWETQYF
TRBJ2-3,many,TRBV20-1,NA,TGCAGTGCTATCCGACAGGGCACAGATACGCAGTATTTT,CSAIRQGTDTQYF
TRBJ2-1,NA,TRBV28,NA,TGTGCCAGCAGTGCTGATCAGGGGAGCTCCTACAATGAGCAGTTCTTC,CASSADQGSSYNEQFF
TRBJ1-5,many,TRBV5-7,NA,TGTGCCAGCAGCTTGAACAGGGCAAATCAGCCCCAGCATTTT,CASSLNRANQPQHF
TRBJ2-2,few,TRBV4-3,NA,TGCGCCAGCAGCCAAGATCGAACAGGGCGAGTGAACACCGGGGAGCTGTTTTTT,CASSQDRTGRVNTGELFF
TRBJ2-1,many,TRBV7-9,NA,TGTGCCAGCAGGCCAAGGGATTTGCCCTACAATGAGCAGTTCTTC,CASRPRDLPYNEQFF
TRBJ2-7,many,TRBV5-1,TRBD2,TGCGCCAGCAGCTTGGCCTTAGCGGGAACCGCCGAGCAGTACTTC,CASSLALAGTAEQYF
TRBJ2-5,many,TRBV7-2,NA,TGTGCCAGCAGCCTTAGGGGGACCCAGTACTTC,CASSLRGTQYF
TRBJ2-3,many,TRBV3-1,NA,TGTGCCAGCAGCCAAGATCCGGGTCTAGATGCTACGCAGTATTTT,CASSQDPGLDATQYF
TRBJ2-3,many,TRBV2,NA,TGTGCCAGCAGTGAAGCGCAGGTCGGGTGGGTAGTTGGAGCTGATACGCAGTATTTT,CASSEAQVGWVVGADTQYF
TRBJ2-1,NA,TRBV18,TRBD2,TGTGCCAGCTCACCTGCGGGAGTGCGGTACAATGGGCAGTTCTTC,CASSPAGVRYNGQFF
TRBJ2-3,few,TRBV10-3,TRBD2,TGTGCCATCAGTCCAGCCCAGGGGACTAGCGGGAGTCCGGCTACGCAGTATTTT,CAISPAQGTSGSPATQYF
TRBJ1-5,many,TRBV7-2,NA,TGTGCCAGCAGCTTATTAGACGATCAGCCCCAGCATTTT,CASSLLDDQPQHF
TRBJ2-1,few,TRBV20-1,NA,TGCAGTGCTAAAGCGGAAGGGCCGGGCTACAATGAGCAGTTCTTC,CSAKAEGPGYNEQFF
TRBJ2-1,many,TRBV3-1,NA,TGTGCCAGCAGCCAAGAGGGGGGCTATACCTACAATGAGCAGTTCTTC,CASSQEGGYTYNEQFF
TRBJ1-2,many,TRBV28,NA,TGTGCCAGCAGTTTAGGGGGAGACTATGGCTACACCTTC,CASSLGGDYGYTF
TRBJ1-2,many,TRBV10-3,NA,TGTGCCATCAGTGCCGACGGAAACTATGGCTACACCTTC,CAISADGNYGYTF
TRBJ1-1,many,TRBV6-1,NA,TGTGCCAGCAGAATCAGGGTTGGCACTGAAGCTTTCTTT,CASRIRVGTEAFF
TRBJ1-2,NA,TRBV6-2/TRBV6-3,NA,TGTGCCAGCAGTGGGAGATTCGGCTACACCTTC,CASSGRFGYTF
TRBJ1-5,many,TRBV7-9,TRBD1,TGTGCCAGCGCGCGGGACAGTAATCAGCCCCAGCATTTT,CASARDSNQPQHF
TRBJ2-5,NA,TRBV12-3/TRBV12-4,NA,TGTGCCAGCACGCTGCTGGGTGGCTACAGAGAGACCCAGTACTTC,CASTLLGGYRETQYF
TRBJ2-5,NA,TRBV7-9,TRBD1,TGTGCCAGCAGCTTCCGCAAGTTGGGACAGGGGGCCCGGGAGACCCAGTACTTC,CASSFRKLGQGARETQYF
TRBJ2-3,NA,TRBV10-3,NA,TGTGCCATCAGTGAGCGACCGCCCCCCCCCACTCATTTAGATACGCAGTATTTT,CAISERPPPPTHLDTQYF
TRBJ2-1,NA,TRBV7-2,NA,TGTGCCAGCAACCCCACTGATTCCTACAATGAGCAGTTCTTC,CASNPTDSYNEQFF
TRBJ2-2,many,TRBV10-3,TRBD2,TGTGCCATCAAGGGCGGGAGGGACACCGGGGAGCTGTTTTTT,CAIKGGRDTGELFF
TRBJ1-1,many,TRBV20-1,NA,TGCAGTGCTAGAGATCTCCGGGGGACTGAAGCTTTCTTT,CSARDLRGTEAFF
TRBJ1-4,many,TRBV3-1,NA,TGTGCCAGCAGTCGGACGGTCGCAACTAATGAAAAACTGTTTTTT,CASSRTVATNEKLFF
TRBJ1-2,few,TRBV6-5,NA,TGTGCCAGCAGTTACTTACCGGGCGGGGATTATGGCTACACCTTC,CASSYLPGGDYGYTF
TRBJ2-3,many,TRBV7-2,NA,TGTGCCAGCAGCGTTACAGATACGCAGTATTTT,CASSVTDTQYF
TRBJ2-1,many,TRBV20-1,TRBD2,TGCAGGGCGTTTGCGGGAGGTGGGGGGTACAATGAGCAGTTCTTC,CRAFAGGGGYNEQFF
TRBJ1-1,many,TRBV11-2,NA,TGTGCCAGCAGCCCCCTCGGGCTTAGAGCGCCTTTGAACACTGAAGCTTTCTTT,CASSPLGLRAPLNTEAFF
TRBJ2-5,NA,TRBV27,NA,TGTGCCAGCAGTCCGTTAAGGGGTCCTTTGGGGACCCAGTACTTC,CASSPLRGPLGTQYF
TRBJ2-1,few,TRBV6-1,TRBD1,TGTGCCAGCAGAGGGACAGAGACTTACAATGAGCAGTTCTTC,CASRGTETYNEQFF
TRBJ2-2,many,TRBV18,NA,TGTGCCAGCTCACCCCAGGGGGGCCTGAGGACCGGGGAGCTGTTTTTT,CASSPQGGLRTGELFF
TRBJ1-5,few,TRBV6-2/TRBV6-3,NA,TGTGCCAGCAGTTACTTTGGACGGAGTAGCAATCAGCCCCAGCATTTT,CASSYFGRSSNQPQHF
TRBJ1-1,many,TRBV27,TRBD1,TGTGCCAGCAGTCCCATCAGGGGGCGCCCCACGAACACTGAAGCTTTCTTT,CASSPIRGRPTNTEAFF
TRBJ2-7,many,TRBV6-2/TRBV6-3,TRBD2,TGTGCCAGCAGTTACGGAGCGGGGGAGCAGTACTTC,CASSYGAGEQYF
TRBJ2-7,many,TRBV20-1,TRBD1,TGCAGTACACCATACCGGGACAGGGGCTTCTACGAGCAGTACTTC,CSTPYRDRGFYEQYF
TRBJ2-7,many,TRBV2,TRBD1,TGTGCCAGAAGACAGGGGGGAATTGACGAGCAGTACTTC,CARRQGGIDEQYF